This T cell receptor (beta chain) is from a study of cytomegalovirus exposure and HLA in healthy donors. Primers for the PCR totalled 60 Vbeta and 13 Jbeta. Some clones are missing from TCRdb's copy, which holds only in-frame ones; the method was immunoSEQ multiplex PCR. Counted here are 120,000 or so clones, over 70% occurring once; the ten biggest clones make up around 4%. CDR3 length: 16 residues. Germline V gives CDR1 SGHTS, CDR2 YDEGEE. With 5 bases clipped from V and 8 bases from J, the junction kept 12 bases outside the gene matches. The V gene is TRBV5-8, the J gene TRBJ1-4; 10 bases match TRBD1. Sequencing was performed on PBMCs. The TCR comes from a man younger than 35 in good health and CMV-seropositive. CDR3 bases: TGTGCCAGCAGTCCCGGGACAGGGGCGAAACGGGAAAAACTGTTTTTT. Its protein is CASSPGTGAKREKLFF.